Each of the 20 T cell receptor beta chains below was sequenced from the same sample in a study of T cells in Graves' hyperthyroidism and ophthalmopathy. Template material for amplifying TCR beta CDR3 regions consisted of RNA transcripts. During a first-round RT-PCR of the TCR CDR3, the HTBI primer set was used. MiXCR, applied by TCRdb to the multiplex PCR reads, yields one record per CDR3 protein. The sample shows about 480,000 distinct CDR3 sequences, about an eighth of them seen only once. Sequenced sample: blood. The source of these receptors is a woman aged 18-29 years with Graves' hyperthyroidism.

This clonotype was observed many times. This rearrangement joins TRBV19 to TRBJ1-2; D unresolved. The V gene lost 8 bases and the J gene lost 2 bases, with 12 bases spanning the gap. The CDR3 is made up of 13 amino acids. Germline V gene sequence: CDR1 LNHDA, CDR2 SQIVND (reference sequence). CDR3 nucleotides: TGTGCCAGTCGTGTCGCGCTGAACTATGGCTACACCTTC. It translates to CASRVALNYGYTF. The whole variable domain, filled in from reference TRBV19 and TRBJ1-2, reads DGGITQSPKYLFRKEGQNVTLSCEQNLNHDAMYWYRQDPGQGLRLIYYSQIVNDFQKGDIAEGYSVSREKKESFPLTVTSAQKNPTAFYLCASRVALNYGYTFGSGTRLTVV.

This clonotype was counted between two and nine times. This chain connects TRBV9 to TRBJ2-2, with D perhaps matching TRBD2 (6 bases). Per germline, CDR1 SGDLS and CDR2 YYNGEE. V lost 4 bases to trimming and J lost 4 bases, with 14 bases between them. The CDR3 has 15 amino acids. DNA of the CDR3: TGTGCCAGCAGCCCCCGACTAGTTGGCACCGGGGAGCTGTTTTTT. Translation: CASSPRLVGTGELFF.

This clonotype occurred once. The chain uses TRBV11-2 and TRBJ2-3, with 7 bases identical to TRBD1. CDR3 length equals 15 residues. Germline V gives CDR1 SGHAT, CDR2 FQNNGV. V gave up 1 base and J gave up 4 bases; unmatched junction bases: 5. The CDR3 DNA follows: TGTGCCAGCAGCTTAGCGGGGACAGCCTCAGATACGCAGTATTTT. Amino acids: CASSLAGTASDTQYF. Looking up the rest from reference TRBV11-2 and TRBJ2-3 gives the full variable domain: EAGVAQSPRYKIIEKRQSVAFWCNPISGHATLYWYQQILGQGPKLLIQFQNNGVVDDSQLPKDRFSAERLKGVDSTLKIQPAKLEDSAVYLCASSLAGTASDTQYFGPGTRLTVL.

The CDR3 is CASSVHVRTEAFF. DNA of the CDR3: TGTGCCAGCAGTGTTCACGTGCGCACTGAAGCTTTCTTT. The chain employs TRBV5-5 and TRBJ1-1, with unresolved D. This CDR3 has 13 residues. Germline CDR1 is SGHKS and CDR2 is YYEKEE (reference sequence). The V gene lost 5 bases and the J gene lost 4 bases, with 12 bases spanning the gap.

This clonotype was counted many times. The V call is TRBV5-1, the J call TRBJ1-1; D not resolved. Germline V gene data show CDR1 as SGHRS and CDR2 as YFSETQ. V was trimmed by 4 bases and J by 5 bases, leaving 12 bases between them. CDR3 length equals 13 residues. In DNA form, the CDR3 reads TGCGCCAGCAGCCTCGGCTGGGAAACTGAAGCTTTCTTT. It is translated as CASSLGWETEAFF.

The V and J genes are TRBV18 and TRBJ2-7; 8 nucleotides match TRBD1. Germline V gives CDR1 KGHSH, CDR2 LQKENI. The CDR3 length is 12 residues. Trimming cost V 3 bases and J 6 bases; bases outside gene matches: 1. The CDR3 sequence: CASSPTGVEQYV. CDR3 bases: TGTGCCAGCTCACCGACAGGGGTCGAGCAGTACGTC.

At least ten counts were recorded for this clonotype. The genes are TRBV7-8 and TRBJ1-4, with D maybe TRBD1 (5 bases). Trimming stripped 1 base from V and 8 bases from J, with 11 bases between. Germline V gene lookup returns CDR1 SGHVS and CDR2 FQNEAQ. The CDR3 covers 14 residues. The CDR3 sequence is CASSLDGHSEKLFF. The CDR3 nucleotides read TGTGCCAGCAGCTTAGATGGACACTCCGAAAAACTGTTTTTT.

This clonotype was counted at least ten times. J is TRBJ2-7 and V is TRBV2; 8 bases match TRBD2. The germline V gene encodes CDR1 SNHLY and CDR2 FYNNEI. This CDR3 region has 14 residues. V trimming: 3 bases; J trimming: 1 base; junction bases outside the gene matches: 2. The CDR3 spells CASSEQRGSYEQYF. The DNA of the CDR3 is TGTGCCAGCAGTGAGCAGCGGGGGTCCTACGAGCAGTACTTC.

Ten or more counts support this clonotype. This chain joins TRBV9 and TRBJ1-2, with a possible D match to TRBD1 (6 bases). Trimming cost V 4 bases and J 7 bases, with 14 bases left between them. This CDR3 comprises 13 residues. CDR1 and CDR2 (germline): SGDLS, YYNGEE. The CDR3 DNA reads as TGTGCCAGCAGCCGGGACACGGGGGGTGGCTACACCTTC. Protein sequence: CASSRDTGGGYTF. The variable domain in full, completed from reference TRBV9 and TRBJ1-2, reads DSGVTQTPKHLITATGQRVTLRCSPRSGDLSVYWYQQSLDQGLQFLIQYYNGEERAKGNILERFSAQQFPDLHSELNLSSLELGDSALYFCASSRDTGGGYTFGSGTRLTVV.

This clonotype was recorded at least ten times. This sequence joins TRBV11-1 and TRBJ2-2, with D perhaps TRBD1 (6 bases). CDR1 and CDR2 (germline): SGHAT, FQDESV (reference sequence). V was pared by 5 bases and J by 14 bases, with 21 bases between. This CDR3 is built from 14 residues. The CDR3 DNA follows: TGTGCCAGCAGCCCCGGGACACAGGAGAGGGGACTGTTTTTT. Protein: CASSPGTQERGLFF.

This clonotype was seen a few times. The chain has TRBV29-1 and TRBJ1-1, with D tentatively TRBD1 (6 bases). Germline-derived CDR1 and CDR2 are SQVTM and ANQGSEA. There are 12 residues in the CDR3. V was trimmed by 6 bases and J by 5 bases, leaving 13 bases between them. CDR3 sequence: CSVAGADTEAFF. CDR3 sequence (DNA): TGCAGCGTCGCAGGGGCTGATACTGAAGCTTTCTTT. The variable domain in full, completed from reference TRBV29-1 and TRBJ1-1, reads SAVISQKPSRDICQRGTSLTIQCQVDSQVTMMFWYRQQPGQSLTLIATANQGSEATYESGFVIDKFPISRPNLTFSTLTVSNMSPEDSSIYLCSVAGADTEAFFGQGTRLTVV.

The sample holds many counts of this clonotype. For the CDR3, the DNA is TGTGCCAGCAAGAGAAACAGGGACACCGGGGAGCTGTTTTTT. Translated: CASKRNRDTGELFF. The V and J genes are TRBV27 and TRBJ2-2, with D possibly matching TRBD1 (6 bases). Trimming cost V 7 bases and J 3 bases, with 12 bases left between them. Germline CDR1 and CDR2: MNHEY and SMNVEV (reference sequence). The CDR3 spans 14 residues.

This clonotype showed up many times. The gene calls are TRBV15 and TRBJ2-2; possible D gene TRBD1, 6 bases. Trimming shortened V by 0 bases and J by 0 bases, and 11 bases separated the two germline ends. Germline V lookup: CDR1 LNHNV, CDR2 YYDKDF (reference sequence). This CDR3 is 17 amino acids long. The DNA for the CDR3 is TGTGCCACCAGCAGAGATAGGACAGCCACGAACACCGGGGAGCTGTTTTTT. Amino acids: CATSRDRTATNTGELFF.

J is TRBJ2-3 and V is TRBV4-2, with unresolved D. Germline V lookup: CDR1 LGHNA, CDR2 YNFKEQ. The length of the CDR3 is 15 residues. Trimming took 0 bases from V and 3 from J, leaving 10 bases between them. The CDR3 sequence is CASSQEGQITDTQYF. In DNA form, the CDR3 reads TGTGCCAGCAGCCAAGAGGGCCAGATAACAGATACGCAGTATTTT.

The chain joins TRBV16 to TRBJ2-1; D call uncertain. V was pared by 3 bases and J by 0 bases, with 15 bases between. Germline CDR1 reads KGHSY; CDR2 reads FQNENV. The CDR3 has 17 residues. CDR3 sequence (DNA): TGTGCCAGCAGCCAGGATCAAGTGGTAGGCTCCTACAATGAGCAGTTCTTC. The encoded protein is CASSQDQVVGSYNEQFF.

V gene TRBV4-1 combines with J gene TRBJ2-7; 9 positions match TRBD1. Germline V CDR1 and CDR2: MGHRA, YSYEKL. Unmatched junction bases numbered 10, after V lost 4 bases and J lost 3 bases. This CDR3 contains 16 residues. This chain's CDR3 is CASSRTTGGNSYEQYF. CDR3 in DNA: TGCGCCAGCAGCCGGACGACAGGGGGAAACAGCTACGAGCAGTACTTC.

In this sample, this clonotype turned up a few times. This chain uses TRBV19 with TRBJ1-1; the D gene is possibly TRBD1 (6 bases). Germline-derived CDR1 and CDR2 are LNHDA and SQIVND (reference sequence). The ends were cut back, 7 bases at V and 6 bases at J, with 21 bases in the middle. This CDR3 spans 15 amino acids. The CDR3 loop reads CASTHTGNGAAEAFF. DNA for the CDR3: TGTGCCAGTACTCATACAGGGAACGGGGCGGCTGAAGCTTTCTTT.

This clonotype has a count of ten or more. The V and J genes are TRBV6-5 and TRBJ2-5, with D unclear. CDR3 size: 15 residues. Germline CDR1 reads MNHEY; CDR2 reads SVGAGI. Trimming removed 0 bases at V and 0 bases at J, with 8 bases between. The CDR3 spells CASSYSHDNQETQYF. The CDR3 coding sequence is TGTGCCAGCAGTTACTCCCACGACAACCAAGAGACCCAGTACTTC.

The V and J genes are TRBV29-1 and TRBJ2-5, with D possibly being TRBD1 (5 bases). The germline gives CDR1 SQVTM, CDR2 ANQGSEA. This CDR3 region has 12 residues. Trimming took 7 bases from V and 2 from J, leaving 11 bases between them. The CDR3 protein is CSATGIQETQYF. The DNA for the CDR3 is TGCAGCGCCACAGGCATTCAAGAGACCCAGTACTTC.

In this sample, this clonotype turned up many times. The J gene is TRBJ2-5, the V gene TRBV29-1, with D perhaps TRBD2 (6 bases). This CDR3 spans 13 amino acids. The V gene's germline CDR1 is SQVTM and CDR2 ANQGSEA. Trimming left V 1 base short and J 4 bases short, with 10 bases between. CDR3 sequence reads: CSVEGGVGETQYF. The CDR3 DNA sequence: TGCAGCGTTGAAGGCGGGGTAGGAGAGACCCAGTACTTC.